These 10 T cell receptor beta chains were all obtained from the same sample, sequenced in a study of cytomegalovirus exposure and HLA in healthy donors. Only in-frame clones appear in the TCRdb table, and some are missing; sequencing was by immunoSEQ multiplex PCR. The sample contains 220,000 or so clones, approximately 82% of which appear only once. The source material was PBMCs. The origin of the receptors is a woman aged 18 to 35 in good health and CMV-seronegative.

This clone was detected once. V gene TRBV11-2 combines with J gene TRBJ2-5, with 7 bases fitting TRBD2. Germline CDR1 reads SGHAT; CDR2 reads FQNNGV. The trim removed 2 bases at V and 5 bases at J, leaving 8 bases unmatched. The CDR3 loop spans 15 amino acids. The CDR3 loop reads CASSLSAARGETQYF. The CDR3 nucleotides are TGTGCCAGCAGCTTATCGGCGGCGCGGGGGGAGACCCAGTACTTC.

The V call is TRBV6-1, the J call TRBJ2-2, with a weak D call TRBD2 (6 bases). The CDR3 runs to 15 residues. The germline V gene has CDR1 MNHNS and CDR2 SASEGT. V lost 4 bases to trimming and J lost 0 bases, with 9 bases between them. CDR3: CASSGKRANTGELFF. The DNA for the CDR3 is TGTGCCAGCAGTGGGAAGCGGGCGAACACCGGGGAGCTGTTTTTT.

This sequence joins TRBV29-1 and TRBJ1-1, with a weak D call TRBD1 (6 bases). With 4 bases removed from V and 12 bases from J, the gap between germline ends came to 27 bases. The CDR3 is made up of 15 amino acids. CDR1 and CDR2 from the germline V gene are SQVTM and ANQGSEA. This chain's CDR3 is CSVVEPGHNEQLTFF. In DNA, the CDR3 is TGCAGCGTTGTGGAACCGGGACATAATGAACAATTGACTTTCTTT.

The chain employs TRBV19 and TRBJ2-7, with 7 bases fitting TRBD1. Germline V lookup: CDR1 LNHDA, CDR2 SQIVND (reference sequence). This CDR3 has 13 residues. J lost 0 bases, V lost 6 bases, and 2 bases had no gene match. DNA for the CDR3: TGTGCCAGTAGCGGGACAGTCTCCTACGAGCAGTACTTC. Translating gives CASSGTVSYEQYF.

The V gene is TRBV29-1, the J gene TRBJ2-7; possibly TRBD2 for D (5 bases). Germline V CDR1 and CDR2: SQVTM, ANQGSEA. The CDR3 totals 12 residues. The V end lost 0 bases, the J end lost 5 bases, and 8 bases lay between the germline ends. The CDR3: CSVEDTGDEQYF. CDR3 bases: TGCAGCGTTGAAGATACCGGGGACGAGCAGTACTTC.

The chain employs TRBV10-1 and TRBJ2-2; D unclear. Per the germline V gene, CDR1 is WNHNN and CDR2 is SYGVQD (reference sequence). The germline V and J ends were trimmed by 1 base and 4 bases, with 10 bases remaining between them. The CDR3 runs 15 residues. The CDR3 loop is CASSEFGSGTGELFF. For the CDR3, the DNA is TGCGCCAGCAGTGAGTTTGGGTCCGGCACCGGGGAGCTGTTTTTT.

CDR3 sequence: CASSDQGGAGPQHF. DNA of the CDR3: TGCGCCAGCAGCGATCAGGGGGGTGCAGGGCCCCAGCATTTT. The chain recombines TRBV5-1 with TRBJ1-5; TRBD1 matches 7 bases. Germline V gene data show CDR1 as SGHRS and CDR2 as YFSETQ. V was clipped by 4 bases and J by 9 bases; unmatched bases: 10. This CDR3 has 14 residues.

V usage is TRBV6-6 and J usage is TRBJ2-5, with D maybe TRBD2 (6 bases). V was clipped by 4 bases and J by 2 bases, with 11 bases between them. The germline CDR1 and CDR2 sequences are MNHNY and SVGAGI (reference sequence). This CDR3 comprises 14 residues. CDR3 sequence reads: CASSLIAAQETQYF. CDR3 nucleotides: TGTGCCAGCAGTTTGATAGCGGCGCAAGAGACCCAGTACTTC.

This chain connects TRBV4-2 to TRBJ1-2; no definite D call. Germline CDR1 reads LGHNA; CDR2 reads YNFKEQ. V was trimmed by 8 bases and J by 4 bases, leaving 11 bases between them. This CDR3 has 12 amino acids. In DNA form, the CDR3 reads TGTGCCAGCCTCGGGGTTTCCTATGGCTACACCTTC. Its protein is CASLGVSYGYTF.

The J gene is TRBJ2-3, the V gene TRBV27, with D possibly matching TRBD1 (5 bases). This CDR3 is built from 14 residues. Trimming stripped 5 bases from V and 0 bases from J, with 9 bases between. Looked up from germline, CDR1 is MNHEY and CDR2 is SMNVEV (reference sequence). The CDR3 region has the DNA TGTGCCAGCAGTCCCCAGGGTAGCACAGATACGCAGTATTTT. Translating it yields CASSPQGSTDTQYF.